This T cell receptor (beta chain) originates from a study of shared clonotypes between healthy human individuals. General study results and limits: Non-shared clonotypes were found to have lower generation probabilities than the clonotypes that were shared by all four of the sorted-subset donors.

The CDR3 extends over 14 amino acids. J lost 5 bases, V lost 6 bases, and 5 bases had no gene match. Germline CDR1 is MNHEY and CDR2 is SVGAGI. This clone was observed a handful of times. Its antigen is undetermined. Sorted-subset replicate PCRs used about 0.2 ug of genomic DNA. This amount corresponded to 30,000 to 35,000 T cell genomes. Profiled with immunoSEQ multiplex PCR; TCRdb holds only in-frame clones, not every one. The data contain nearly 1,000,000 clones, 76% of them singletons. This chain connects TRBV6-5 to TRBJ2-1; 9 nucleotides align to TRBD1. Material: memory CD4+ T cells sorted from blood. Described subset: CD45RA-negative fraction. This TCR was sampled from a man between 18 and 35 years old in good health. CDR3 bases: TGTGCCAGCAGGCTACAGGGGGCGAACAATGAGCAGTTCTTC. Translation: CASRLQGANNEQFF.